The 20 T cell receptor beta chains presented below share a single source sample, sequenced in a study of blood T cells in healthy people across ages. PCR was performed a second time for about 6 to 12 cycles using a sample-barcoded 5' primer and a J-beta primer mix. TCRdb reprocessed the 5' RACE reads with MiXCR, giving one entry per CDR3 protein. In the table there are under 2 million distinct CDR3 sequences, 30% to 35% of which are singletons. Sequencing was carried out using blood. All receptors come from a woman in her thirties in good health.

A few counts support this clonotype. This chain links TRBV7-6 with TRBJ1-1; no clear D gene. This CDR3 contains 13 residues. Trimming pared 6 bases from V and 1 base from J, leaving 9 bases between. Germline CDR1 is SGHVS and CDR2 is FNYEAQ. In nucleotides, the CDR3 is TGTGCCAGCAGGCCCCGCCCGAACACTGAAGCTTTCTTT. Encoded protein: CASRPRPNTEAFF.

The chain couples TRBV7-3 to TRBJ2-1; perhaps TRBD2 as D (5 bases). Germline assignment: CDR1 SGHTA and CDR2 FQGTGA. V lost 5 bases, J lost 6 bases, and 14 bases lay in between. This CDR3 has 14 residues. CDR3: CASSVSGILNEQFF. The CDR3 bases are TGTGCCAGCAGCGTATCCGGGATCCTCAATGAGCAGTTCTTC.

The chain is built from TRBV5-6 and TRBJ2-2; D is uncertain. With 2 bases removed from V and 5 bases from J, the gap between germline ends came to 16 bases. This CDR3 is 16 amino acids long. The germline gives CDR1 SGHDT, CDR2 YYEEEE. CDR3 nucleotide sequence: TGTGCCAGCAGCTTATTTGACAAAGGTCCGACCGGGGAGCTGTTTTTT. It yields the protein CASSLFDKGPTGELFF.

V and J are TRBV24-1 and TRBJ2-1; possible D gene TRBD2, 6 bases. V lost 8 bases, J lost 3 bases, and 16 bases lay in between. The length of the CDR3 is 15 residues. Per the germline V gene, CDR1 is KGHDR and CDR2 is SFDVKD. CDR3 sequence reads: CATKGAGEGYNEQFF. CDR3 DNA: TGTGCCACCAAGGGAGCGGGCGAAGGCTACAATGAGCAGTTCTTC.

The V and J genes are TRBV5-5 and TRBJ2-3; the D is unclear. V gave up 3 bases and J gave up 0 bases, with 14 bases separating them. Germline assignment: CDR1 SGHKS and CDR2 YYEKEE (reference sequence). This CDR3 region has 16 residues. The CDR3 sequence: CASSSDTTASTDTQYF. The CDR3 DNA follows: TGTGCCAGCAGCTCCGATACTACCGCTAGCACAGATACGCAGTATTTT.

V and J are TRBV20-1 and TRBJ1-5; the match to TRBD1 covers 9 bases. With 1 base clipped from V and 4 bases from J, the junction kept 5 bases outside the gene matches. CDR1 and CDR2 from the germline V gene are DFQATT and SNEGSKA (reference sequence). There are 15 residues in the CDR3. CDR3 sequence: CSARVGQGVNQPQHF. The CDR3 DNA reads TGCAGTGCTAGAGTGGGACAGGGTGTTAATCAGCCCCAGCATTTT.

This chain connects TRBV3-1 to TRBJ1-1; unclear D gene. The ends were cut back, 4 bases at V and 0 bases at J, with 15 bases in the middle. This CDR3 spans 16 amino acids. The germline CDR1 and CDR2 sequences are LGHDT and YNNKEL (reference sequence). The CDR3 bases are TGTGCCAGCAGCCTGCGATCTCCTACCCTGAACACTGAAGCTTTCTTT. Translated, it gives CASSLRSPTLNTEAFF. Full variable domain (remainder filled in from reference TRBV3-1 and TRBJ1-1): DTAVSQTPKYLVTQMGNDKSIKCEQNLGHDTMYWYKQDSKKFLKIMFSYNNKELIINETVPNRFSPKSPDKAHLNLHINSLELGDSAVYFCASSLRSPTLNTEAFFGQGTRLTVV.

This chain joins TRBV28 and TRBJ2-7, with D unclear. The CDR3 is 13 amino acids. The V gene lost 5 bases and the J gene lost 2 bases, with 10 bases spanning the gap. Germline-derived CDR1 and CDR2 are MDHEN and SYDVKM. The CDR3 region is CASSVERTYEQYF. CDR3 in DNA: TGTGCCAGCAGTGTGGAACGAACCTACGAGCAGTACTTC.

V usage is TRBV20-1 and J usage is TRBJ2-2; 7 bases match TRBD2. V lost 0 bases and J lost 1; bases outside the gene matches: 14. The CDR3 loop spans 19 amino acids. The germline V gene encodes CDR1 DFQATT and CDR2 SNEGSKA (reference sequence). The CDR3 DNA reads TGCAGTGCTAGAGATCGGGATGCGGCTAGCGGAGAGAACACCGGGGAGCTGTTTTTT. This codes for CSARDRDAASGENTGELFF.

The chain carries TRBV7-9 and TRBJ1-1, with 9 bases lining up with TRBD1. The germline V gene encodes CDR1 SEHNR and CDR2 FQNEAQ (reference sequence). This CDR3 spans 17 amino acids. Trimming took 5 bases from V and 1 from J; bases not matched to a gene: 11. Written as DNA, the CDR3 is TGTGCCAGCAGCGTCGGGACAGGGCTTGGGGAGAACACTGAAGCTTTCTTT. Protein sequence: CASSVGTGLGENTEAFF.

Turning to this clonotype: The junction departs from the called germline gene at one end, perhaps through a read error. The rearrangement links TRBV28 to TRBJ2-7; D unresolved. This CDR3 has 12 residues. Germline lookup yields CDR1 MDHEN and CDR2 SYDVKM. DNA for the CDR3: TGTGCGAGCACCGCCCCCCCCTACGAGCAGTACTTC. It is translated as CASTAPPYEQYF.

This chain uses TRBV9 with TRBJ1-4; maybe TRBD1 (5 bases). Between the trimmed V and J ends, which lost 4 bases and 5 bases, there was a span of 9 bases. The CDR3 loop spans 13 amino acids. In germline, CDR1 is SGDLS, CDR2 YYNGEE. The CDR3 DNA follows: TGTGCCAGCAGCCGGGACGGCAATGAAAAACTGTTTTTT. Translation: CASSRDGNEKLFF.

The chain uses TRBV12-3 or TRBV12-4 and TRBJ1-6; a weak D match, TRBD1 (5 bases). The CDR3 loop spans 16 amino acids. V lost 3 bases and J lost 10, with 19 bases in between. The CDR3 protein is CASSFLMTDGDSPLHF. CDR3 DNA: TGTGCCAGCAGTTTCTTGATGACGGATGGGGACTCACCCCTCCACTTT.

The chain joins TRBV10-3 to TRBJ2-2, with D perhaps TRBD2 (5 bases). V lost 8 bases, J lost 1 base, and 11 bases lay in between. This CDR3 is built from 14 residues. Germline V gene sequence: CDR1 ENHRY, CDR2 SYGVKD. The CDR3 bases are TGTGCCATCTCTCTACGGGGGAACACCGGGGAGCTGTTTTTT. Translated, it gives CAISLRGNTGELFF.

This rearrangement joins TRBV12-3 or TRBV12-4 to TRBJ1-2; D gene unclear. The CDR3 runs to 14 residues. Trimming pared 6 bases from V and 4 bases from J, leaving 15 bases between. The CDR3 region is CASSPGPRSYGYTF. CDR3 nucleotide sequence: TGTGCCAGCAGCCCTGGTCCCAGGAGCTATGGCTACACCTTC.

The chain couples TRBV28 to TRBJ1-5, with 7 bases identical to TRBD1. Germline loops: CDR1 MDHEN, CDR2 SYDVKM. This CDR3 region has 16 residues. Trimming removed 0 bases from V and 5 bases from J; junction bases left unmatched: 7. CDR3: CASSLWAGGLHQPQHF. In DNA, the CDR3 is TGTGCCAGCAGTTTATGGGCAGGGGGTCTTCATCAGCCCCAGCATTTT.

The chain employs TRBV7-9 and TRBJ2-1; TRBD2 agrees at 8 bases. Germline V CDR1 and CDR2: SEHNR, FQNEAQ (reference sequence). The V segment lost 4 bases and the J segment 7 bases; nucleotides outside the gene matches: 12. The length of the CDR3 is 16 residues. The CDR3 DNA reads TGTGCCAGCAGCTCTCTAACGGGACTAGTCATAAATGAGCAGTTCTTC. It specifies CASSSLTGLVINEQFF.

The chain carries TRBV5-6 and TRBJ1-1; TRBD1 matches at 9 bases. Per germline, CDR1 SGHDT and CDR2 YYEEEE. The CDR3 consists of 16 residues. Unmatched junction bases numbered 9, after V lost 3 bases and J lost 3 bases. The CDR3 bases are TGTGCCAGCAGCTGGACAGGGGTAGAGCAGGACACTGAAGCTTTCTTT. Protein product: CASSWTGVEQDTEAFF.

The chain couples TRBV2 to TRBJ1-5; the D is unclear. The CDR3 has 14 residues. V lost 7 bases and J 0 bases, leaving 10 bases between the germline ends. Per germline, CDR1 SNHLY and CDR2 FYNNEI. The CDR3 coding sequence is TGTGCCAGCAATCAGCGGAATAGCAATCAGCCCCAGCATTTT. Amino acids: CASNQRNSNQPQHF. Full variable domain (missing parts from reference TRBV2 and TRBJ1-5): EPEVTQTPSHQVTQMGQEVILRCVPISNHLYFYWYRQILGQKVEFLVSFYNNEISEKSEIFDDQFSVERPDGSNFTLKIRSTKLEDSAMYFCASNQRNSNQPQHFGDGTRLSIL.

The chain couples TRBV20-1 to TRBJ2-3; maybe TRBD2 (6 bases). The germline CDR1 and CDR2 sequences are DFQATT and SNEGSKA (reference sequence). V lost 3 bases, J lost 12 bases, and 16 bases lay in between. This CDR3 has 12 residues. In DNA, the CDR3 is TGCAGTGCTAGGCGGGACTCCCAAGGACAGTATTTT. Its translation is CSARRDSQGQYF.